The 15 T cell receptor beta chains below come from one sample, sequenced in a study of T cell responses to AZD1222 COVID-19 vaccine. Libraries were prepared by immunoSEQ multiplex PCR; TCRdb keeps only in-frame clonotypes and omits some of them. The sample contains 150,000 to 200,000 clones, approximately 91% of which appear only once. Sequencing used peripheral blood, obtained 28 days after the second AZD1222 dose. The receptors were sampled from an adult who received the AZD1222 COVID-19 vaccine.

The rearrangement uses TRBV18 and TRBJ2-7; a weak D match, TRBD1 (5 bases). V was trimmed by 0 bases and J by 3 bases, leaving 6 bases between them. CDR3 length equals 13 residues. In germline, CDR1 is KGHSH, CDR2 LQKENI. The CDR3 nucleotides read TGTGCCAGCTCACCACCCGACAGCTACGAGCAGTACTTC. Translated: CASSPPDSYEQYF.

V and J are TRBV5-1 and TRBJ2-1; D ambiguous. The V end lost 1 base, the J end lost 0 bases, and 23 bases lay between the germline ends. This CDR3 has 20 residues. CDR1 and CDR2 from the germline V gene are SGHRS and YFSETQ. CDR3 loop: CASSLTLLSYRPSSYNEQFF. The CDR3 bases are TGCGCCAGCAGCTTGACTTTGCTTAGTTACCGACCGAGCTCCTACAATGAGCAGTTCTTC.

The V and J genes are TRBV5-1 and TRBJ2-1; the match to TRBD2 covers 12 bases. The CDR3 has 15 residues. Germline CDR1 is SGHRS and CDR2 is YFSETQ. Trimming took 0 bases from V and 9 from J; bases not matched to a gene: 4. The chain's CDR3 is CASSLGLAGVSEQFF. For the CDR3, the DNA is TGCGCCAGCAGCTTGGGACTAGCGGGAGTCAGTGAGCAGTTCTTC.

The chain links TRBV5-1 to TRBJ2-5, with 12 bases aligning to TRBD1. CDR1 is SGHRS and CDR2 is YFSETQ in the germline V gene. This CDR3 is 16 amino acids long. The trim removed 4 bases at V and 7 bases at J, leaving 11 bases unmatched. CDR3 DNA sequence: TGCGCCAGCAGCCTTACCCCGGGACAGGGGGCGGGGACCCAGTACTTC. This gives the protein CASSLTPGQGAGTQYF.

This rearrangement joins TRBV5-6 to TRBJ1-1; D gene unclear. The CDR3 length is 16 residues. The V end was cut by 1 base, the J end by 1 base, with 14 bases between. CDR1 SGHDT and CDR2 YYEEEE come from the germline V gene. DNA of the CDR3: TGTGCCAGCAGCTTGTGGGCAGCCAACTCGAACACTGAAGCTTTCTTT. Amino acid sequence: CASSLWAANSNTEAFF.

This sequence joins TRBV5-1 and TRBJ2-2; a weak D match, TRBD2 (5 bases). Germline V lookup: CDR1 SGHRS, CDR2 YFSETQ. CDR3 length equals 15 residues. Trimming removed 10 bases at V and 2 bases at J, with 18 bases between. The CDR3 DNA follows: TGCGCCCGATCGGGAAGCGGCCCTAACACCGGGGAGCTGTTTTTT. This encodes CARSGSGPNTGELFF.

This chain's CDR3 is CASSSGTSGNWNTQYF. In DNA, the CDR3 is TGTGCCAGCAGCAGTGGGACTAGCGGGAATTGGAATACGCAGTATTTT. The gene calls are TRBV7-3 and TRBJ2-3; 13 nucleotides line up with TRBD2. The CDR3 extends over 16 amino acids. The germline V gene encodes CDR1 SGHTA and CDR2 FQGTGA. Trimming cost V 5 bases and J 7 bases; bases outside gene matches: 9.

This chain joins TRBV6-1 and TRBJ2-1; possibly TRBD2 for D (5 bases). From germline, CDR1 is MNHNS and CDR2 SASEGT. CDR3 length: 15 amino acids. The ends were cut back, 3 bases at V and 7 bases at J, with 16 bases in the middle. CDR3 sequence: CASSERASQRNEQFF. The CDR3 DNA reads TGTGCCAGCAGTGAGCGGGCTAGCCAGAGGAATGAGCAGTTCTTC.

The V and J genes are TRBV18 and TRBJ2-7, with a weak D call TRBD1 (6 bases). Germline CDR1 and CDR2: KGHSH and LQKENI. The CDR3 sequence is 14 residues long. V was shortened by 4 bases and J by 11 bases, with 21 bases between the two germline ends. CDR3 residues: CASSQARDIQMKYF. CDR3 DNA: TGTGCCAGCTCACAGGCCCGGGACATTCAAATGAAGTACTTC.

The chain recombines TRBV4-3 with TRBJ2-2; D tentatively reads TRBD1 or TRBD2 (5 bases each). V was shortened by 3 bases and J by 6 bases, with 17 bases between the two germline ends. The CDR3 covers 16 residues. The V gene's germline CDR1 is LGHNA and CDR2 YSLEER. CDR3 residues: CASSHSLGDSAGELFF. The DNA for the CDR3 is TGCGCCAGCAGCCACTCCCTAGGGGATAGCGCCGGGGAGCTGTTTTTT.

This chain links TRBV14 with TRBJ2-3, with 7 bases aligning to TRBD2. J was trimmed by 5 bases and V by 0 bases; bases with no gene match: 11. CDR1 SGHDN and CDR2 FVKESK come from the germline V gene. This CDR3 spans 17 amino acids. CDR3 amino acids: CASSQDGPWGGGDTQYF. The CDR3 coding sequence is TGTGCCAGCAGCCAAGATGGTCCTTGGGGGGGAGGAGATACGCAGTATTTT.

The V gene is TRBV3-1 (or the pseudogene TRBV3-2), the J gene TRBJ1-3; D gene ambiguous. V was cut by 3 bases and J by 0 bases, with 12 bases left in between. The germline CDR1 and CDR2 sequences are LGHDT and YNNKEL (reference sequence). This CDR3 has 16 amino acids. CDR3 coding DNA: TGTGCCAGCAGCCAGCGTACATCAATCTCTGGAAACACCATATATTTT. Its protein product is CASSQRTSISGNTIYF.

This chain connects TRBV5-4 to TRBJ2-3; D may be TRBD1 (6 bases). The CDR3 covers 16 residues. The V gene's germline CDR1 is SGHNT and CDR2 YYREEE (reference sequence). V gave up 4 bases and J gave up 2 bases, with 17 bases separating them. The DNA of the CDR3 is TGTGCCAGCAGCCCCCGAGGACAGCAAGACACAGATACGCAGTATTTT. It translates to CASSPRGQQDTDTQYF.

Here the CDR3 DNA reads TGTGCCAGCAGCCAAACAGGTTCCTACGAGCAGTACTTC. Its translation: CASSQTGSYEQYF. J is TRBJ2-7 and V is TRBV7-3; TRBD1 might be the D (5 bases). The CDR3 consists of 13 residues. Trimming pared 5 bases from V and 1 base from J, leaving 9 bases between. Germline V lookup: CDR1 SGHTA, CDR2 FQGTGA.

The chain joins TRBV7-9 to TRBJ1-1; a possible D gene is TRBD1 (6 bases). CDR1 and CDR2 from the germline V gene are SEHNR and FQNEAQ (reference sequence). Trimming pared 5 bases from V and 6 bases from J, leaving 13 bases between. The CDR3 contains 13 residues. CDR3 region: CASSPEGVAEAFF. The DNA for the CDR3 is TGTGCCAGCAGCCCCGAGGGGGTTGCTGAAGCTTTCTTT.